These T cell receptor beta chains were read from a single sample in a study of T cell changes during pregnancy in multiple sclerosis. The data were produced by immunoSEQ multiplex PCR, yet TCRdb's version contains in-frame clones alone and is incomplete. The profile covers approximately 50,000 clones, with roughly nine tenths appearing a single time and roughly 10% taken by the ten largest. Sequenced here: CD8+ T cells from peripheral blood mononuclear cells, sampled after pregnancy. The receptors shown here come from a female donor with multiple sclerosis, enrolled in a pregnancy study. Each CDR3 is given with its conserved first and last residue. The D gene is left open where the match is weak. Size values are once, few and many counts, or a class for expanded clones, and some rows have none.

j_call clone_size v_call d_call cdr3_aa cdr3_nt
TRBJ2-7 . TRBV25-1 TRBD1 CASSVGTDVYEQYF TGTGCCAGCAGTGTTGGGACAGACGTTTACGAGCAGTACTTC
TRBJ1-3 . TRBV6-1 TRBD1 CASSEPTGGNTIYF TGTGCCAGCAGTGAACCAACAGGGGGGAACACCATATATTTT
TRBJ2-1 . TRBV19 TRBD2 CASSWTSGGDSYNEQFF TGTGCCAGTAGTTGGACTAGCGGGGGCGACTCCTACAATGAGCAGTTCTTC
TRBJ2-2 . TRBV4-1 . CASSQEYGSGSSGELFF TGCGCCAGCAGCCAAGAGTACGGATCAGGTAGTAGCGGGGAGCTGTTTTTT
TRBJ2-1 . TRBV4-2 TRBD2 CASSHAGTSGGSSYNEQFF TGTGCCAGCAGCCATGCCGGGACTAGCGGGGGGAGCTCCTACAATGAGCAGTTCTTC
TRBJ1-5 . TRBV6-6 . CASSYMEQANQPQHF TGTGCCAGCAGTTACATGGAACAGGCAAATCAGCCCCAGCATTTT
TRBJ2-7 . TRBV15 . CATSSGGEFYEQYF TGTGCCACCAGCAGCGGGGGAGAGTTTTACGAGCAGTACTTC
TRBJ2-7 . TRBV9 TRBD1 CASGGRTGGSEQYF TGTGCCAGCGGGGGGAGGACAGGGGGATCCGAGCAGTACTTC
TRBJ1-2 . TRBV15 . CATSSTSSNYGYTF TGTGCCACCAGCAGCACATCTTCTAACTATGGCTACACCTTC
TRBJ1-2 . TRBV29-1 . CSVLHSGYTF TGCAGCGTACTACATTCTGGCTACACCTTC
TRBJ1-1 . TRBV7-6 . CASSSGASEAFF TGTGCCAGCAGCTCAGGGGCCTCTGAAGCTTTCTTT
TRBJ1-1 . TRBV4-1 . CASSQVPEGEAFF TGCGCCAGCAGCCAAGTCCCGGAGGGGGAAGCTTTCTTT
TRBJ1-2 . TRBV15 . CATSRDSMAAPNYGYTF TGTGCCACCAGCAGAGATTCCATGGCAGCGCCTAACTATGGCTACACCTTC
TRBJ2-1 . TRBV14 . CASSQEGGLGWTYNEQFF TGTGCCAGCAGCCAAGAGGGCGGACTCGGGTGGACCTACAATGAGCAGTTCTTC
TRBJ2-1 . TRBV4-2 TRBD2 CASSQVEVAGEDEQFF TGTGCCAGCAGCCAAGTGGAAGTAGCGGGGGAGGATGAGCAGTTCTTC
TRBJ1-6 . TRBV4-1 . CASGRQRGWRSLLNNSPLHF TGCGCCAGCGGTAGACAGAGAGGCTGGCGGAGCCTTTTAAATAATTCACCCCTCCACTTT
TRBJ2-7 once TRBV13 . CASSSPDRRYEQYF TGTGCCAGCAGCTCCCCGGACAGACGCTACGAGCAGTACTTC
TRBJ1-2 . TRBV19 . CASSSAGPDGYTF TGTGCCAGTAGTTCGGCGGGCCCAGATGGCTACACCTTC
TRBJ2-1 . TRBV6-5 . CASSYSREQFF TGTGCCAGCAGTTACTCTCGGGAGCAGTTCTTC
TRBJ1-4 once TRBV9 TRBD1 CASGQGGVTNEKLFF TGTGCCAGCGGACAGGGGGGAGTGACTAATGAAAAACTGTTTTTT
TRBJ2-1 . TRBV6-5 TRBD2 CASSYTSGGRNEQFF TGTGCCAGCAGTTACACCAGCGGGGGGCGCAATGAGCAGTTCTTC
TRBJ2-3 . TRBV15 . CATSPPGTPTTDTQYF TGTGCCACCAGCCCCCCCGGGACACCCACCACAGATACGCAGTATTTT
TRBJ1-1 . TRBV14 TRBD1 CASSQDRVYRGTEAFF TGTGCCAGCAGCCAAGATCGAGTTTACAGGGGAACTGAAGCTTTCTTT
TRBJ2-5 once TRBV27 TRBD2 CASSFWSSGGPGQETQYF TGTGCCAGCAGTTTTTGGTCTAGCGGGGGGCCGGGCCAGGAGACCCAGTACTTC
TRBJ1-5 . TRBV7-8 . CASSLGGGQPQHF TGTGCCAGCAGCTTAGGAGGCGGGCAGCCCCAGCATTTT
TRBJ2-5 . TRBV6-6 TRBD2 CASSLADPRETQYF TGTGCCAGCAGTCTAGCGGACCCCCGCGAGACCCAGTACTTC
TRBJ1-3 . TRBV18 . CASSPPGQGSHGNTIYF TGTGCCAGCTCACCACCGGGACAAGGGAGCCATGGAAACACCATATATTTT
TRBJ1-2 . TRBV4-2 TRBD1 CASSQSMGDRESYTF TGTGCCAGCAGCCAATCCATGGGGGACAGGGAGAGCTACACCTTC
TRBJ1-6 few TRBV27 . CASCSGLWSPLHF TGTGCCAGCTGCTCCGGGTTGTGGTCACCCCTCCACTTT
TRBJ2-7 once TRBV11-2 TRBD1 CASSFGTGVHEQYF TGTGCCAGCAGCTTTGGGACAGGGGTGCACGAGCAGTACTTC
TRBJ2-1 . TRBV7-3 . CASSSSDKPDEQFF TGTGCCAGCAGCTCTTCGGACAAACCGGATGAGCAGTTCTTC
TRBJ2-5 . TRBV10-2 . CASSEGSLWETQYF TGCGCCAGCAGTGAGGGCTCCCTCTGGGAGACCCAGTACTTC
TRBJ2-6 . TRBV7-6 . CASSLAGPISGANVLTF TGTGCCAGCAGCTTGGCGGGTCCTATCTCTGGGGCCAACGTCCTGACTTTC